This TCR beta chain is from a study of identifying expanded T cells in peripheral blood. About this clone: The target antigen is unknown.

Points from the study as a whole: Across healthy donors, higher total template counts meant significantly greater roughly 2-week count variance. Differentially abundant clones: approximately 1.3 between replicates, just under 17 at approximately two weeks, less than 25 at four.

Sequencing was performed with immunoSEQ multiplex PCR; in TCRdb, only in-frame clones are kept and a portion is missing. The table includes 50,000 to 75,000 clones, about four fifths detected once. V shed 0 bases and J shed 4 bases, with 18 bases lying between them. The CDR3 is 17 residues long. Germline values: CDR1 SNHLY, CDR2 FYNNEI. The sequence was obtained from a person aged 18 to 75 in good health. V is TRBV2 and J is TRBJ1-2, with no clear D. The sequenced sample was blood. This CDR3 is CASSEARSPGGLYGYTF. The CDR3 DNA follows: TGTGCCAGCAGTGAAGCGCGCTCACCAGGAGGCCTCTATGGCTACACCTTC.